A single sample gave rise to the 22 T cell receptor beta chains below, sequenced in a study of blood T cells in healthy people across ages. A J-beta primer mix and a sample-barcoded 5' primer were used in a second PCR of about 6 to 12 cycles. TCRdb itself ran the 5' RACE reads through MiXCR, one entry per CDR3 protein. The repertoire has some 290,000 distinct CDR3 sequences, 25% to 30% of them found once; the top ten carry roughly 28%. Sequenced: blood. The receptors derive from a woman between 65 and 79 years old in good health.

A word on this clonotype: A much larger clone lies one base from this, so it may be a read error. CDR3 DNA sequence: TGTGCCAGCTATCGAAACCCCATTGGCTACACCTTC. Translation: CASYRNPIGYTF. V and J are TRBV9 and TRBJ1-2; D gene unclear. Trimming removed 7 bases from V and 7 bases from J, with 14 bases in between. Germline V CDR1 and CDR2: SGDLS, YYNGEE. CDR3 size: 12 residues.

V is TRBV24-1 and J is TRBJ2-5, with 12 bases matching TRBD2. This CDR3 has 16 residues. The germline V gene encodes CDR1 KGHDR and CDR2 SFDVKD. The J segment lost 5 bases and the V segment lost 2 bases, leaving 5 bases of the junction unmatched. Here the CDR3 DNA reads TGTGCCACCAGTGATTCTTCGCTAGCGGGGGGGGAGACCCAGTACTTC. It codes for CATSDSSLAGGETQYF.

This clonotype was found a few times. The CDR3 DNA is TGCAGCGTTGACCCGGCTCGGGGCACAGATACGCAGTATTTT. It translates to CSVDPARGTDTQYF. The chain joins TRBV29-1 to TRBJ2-3, with no clear D. Germline CDR1 and CDR2: SQVTM and ANQGSEA. Trimming took 3 bases from V and 1 from J, leaving 11 bases between them. The length of the CDR3 is 14 residues.

This clonotype was observed a handful of times. V gene TRBV29-1 combines with J gene TRBJ2-3; no definite D call. Germline CDR1 and CDR2: SQVTM and ANQGSEA. There are 11 residues in the CDR3. V dropped 4 bases and J dropped 4 bases, with 6 bases sitting between them. The DNA of the CDR3 is TGCAGCGTTGGGTCAGCAGATACGCAGTATTTT. Encoded protein: CSVGSADTQYF.

The rearrangement links TRBV10-3 to TRBJ1-5; 8 positions match TRBD1. The CDR3 is 16 residues long. CDR1 and CDR2 (germline): ENHRY, SYGVKD. J lost 0 bases, V lost 2 bases, and 3 bases had no gene match. Here the CDR3 reads CAISEGQGYSNQPQHF. DNA for the CDR3: TGTGCCATCAGTGAGGGACAGGGATATAGCAATCAGCCCCAGCATTTT.

The rearrangement joins TRBV9 to TRBJ1-4; D gene ambiguous. Germline loops: CDR1 SGDLS, CDR2 YYNGEE. With 0 bases removed from V and 8 bases from J, the gap between germline ends came to 11 bases. The CDR3 length is 14 residues. As DNA, the CDR3 is TGTGCCAGCAGCGTAGGGGATGCCAAGGAAAAACTGTTTTTT. This encodes CASSVGDAKEKLFF.

The V and J genes are TRBV20-1 and TRBJ2-1; D is unresolved. The CDR3 has 12 amino acids. Deletions cut 5 bases from V and 10 bases from J, with 15 bases between. CDR1 is DFQATT and CDR2 is SNEGSKA in the germline V gene (reference sequence). The CDR3 here is CSAAPGAREQFF. The CDR3 coding sequence is TGCAGTGCTGCCCCCGGAGCGAGAGAGCAGTTCTTC.

The chain joins TRBV7-2 to TRBJ2-1; D gene ambiguous. CDR1 SGHTA and CDR2 FQGNSA come from the germline V gene. This CDR3 contains 14 residues. The V end was cut by 2 bases, the J end by 7 bases, with 12 bases between. The DNA of the CDR3 is TGTGCCAGCAGCTTATGGCGGTCGGGTAATGAGCAGTTCTTC. Translating it yields CASSLWRSGNEQFF. The full variable domain, rest sourced from reference TRBV7-2 and TRBJ2-1, is GAGVSQSPSNKVTEKGKDVELRCDPISGHTALYWYRQSLGQGLEFLIYFQGNSAPDKSGLPSDRFSAERTGGSVSTLTIQRTQQEDSAVYLCASSLWRSGNEQFFGPGTRLTVL.

The chain employs TRBV20-1 and TRBJ2-3; D is ambiguous. The V end was cut by 4 bases, the J end by 3 bases, with 20 bases between. CDR1 DFQATT and CDR2 SNEGSKA come from the germline V gene (reference sequence). The CDR3 is 16 residues long. The chain's CDR3 is CSAINADQRITDTQYF. The CDR3 DNA is TGCAGTGCTATAAACGCGGACCAAAGAATAACAGATACGCAGTATTTT.

A few counts support this clonotype. The chain recombines TRBV3-1 with TRBJ1-3; 7 bases are shared with TRBD1. V dropped 3 bases and J dropped 4; count of bases not matched to a gene: 9. The germline V gene has CDR1 LGHDT and CDR2 YNNKEL (reference sequence). This CDR3 is built from 16 residues. The CDR3 DNA is TGTGCCAGCAGCCATGATAGGGGGCATTGGGGAAACACCATATATTTT. It specifies CASSHDRGHWGNTIYF.

The chain uses TRBV7-9 and TRBJ2-1; D may match TRBD1 or TRBD2 (6 bases each). Germline CDR1 is SEHNR and CDR2 is FQNEAQ (reference sequence). The CDR3 contains 16 residues. V shed 5 bases and J shed 1 base, with 15 bases lying between them. In DNA form, the CDR3 reads TGTGCCAGCAGCGTGGTAGGGGGGAATTCCTACAATGAGCAGTTCTTC. Residues: CASSVVGGNSYNEQFF.

The rearrangement links TRBV6-6 to TRBJ1-5, with a possible D match to TRBD1 (5 bases). The CDR3 totals 16 residues. Trimming cost V 7 bases and J 0 bases, with 16 bases left between them. Germline loops: CDR1 MNHNY, CDR2 SVGAGI (reference sequence). In DNA form, the CDR3 reads TGTGCCAGCATCCCGGGGGAGGGATATAGCAATCAGCCCCAGCATTTT. Translating it yields CASIPGEGYSNQPQHF.

The gene calls are TRBV10-3 and TRBJ2-3; no reliable D call. Germline loops: CDR1 ENHRY, CDR2 SYGVKD. This CDR3 has 15 amino acids. The V end lost 10 bases, the J end lost 5 bases, and 22 bases lay between the germline ends. The chain's CDR3 is CATAPLGGVGDTQYF. CDR3 nucleotides: TGTGCCACCGCTCCGTTGGGCGGAGTAGGAGATACGCAGTATTTT.

In this sample, this clonotype turned up a few times. The chain recombines TRBV7-9 with TRBJ2-1, with 11 bases fitting TRBD1. The CDR3 contains 16 residues. Germline-derived CDR1 and CDR2 are SEHNR and FQNEAQ (reference sequence). Trimming took 5 bases from V and 0 from J; bases not matched to a gene: 3. As DNA, the CDR3 is TGTGCCAGCAGCCATGGACAGGGGGCCTCCTACAATGAGCAGTTCTTC. Encoded protein: CASSHGQGASYNEQFF.

V gene TRBV4-2 combines with J gene TRBJ2-1; TRBD2 aligns across 9 bases. V lost 5 bases and J lost 5; bases outside the gene matches: 7. Germline CDR1 reads LGHNA; CDR2 reads YNFKEQ. This CDR3 spans 15 amino acids. CDR3 protein: CASSSDRTSDNEQFF. The CDR3 DNA reads TGTGCCAGCAGCTCCGACCGGACTAGCGACAATGAGCAGTTCTTC.

This clonotype has only one observation. CDR3 DNA sequence: TGCAGTGCTCCCAAGTCCGGGGGGCTTTTGAACACTGAAGCTTTCTTT. Amino acid sequence: CSAPKSGGLLNTEAFF. The gene calls are TRBV20-1 and TRBJ1-1; perhaps TRBD1 as D (6 bases). V dropped 5 bases and J dropped 0 bases, with 19 bases sitting between them. Germline V gives CDR1 DFQATT, CDR2 SNEGSKA (reference sequence). The CDR3 has 16 amino acids.

This clonotype was found a few times. The chain has TRBV28 and TRBJ2-7, with unresolved D. Germline CDR1 MDHEN, CDR2 SYDVKM. The CDR3 runs to 14 residues. V was cut by 2 bases and J by 5 bases, with 13 bases left in between. The DNA for the CDR3 is TGTGCCAGCAGTTTACAACCCCCAAGGAACGAGCAGTACTTC. Its protein product is CASSLQPPRNEQYF.

The V and J genes are TRBV5-1 and TRBJ2-7, with TRBD2 identical over 7 bases. The CDR3 runs to 15 residues. V gave up 3 bases and J gave up 0 bases; unmatched junction bases: 6. The germline CDR1 and CDR2 sequences are SGHRS and YFSETQ. CDR3 sequence: CASSSSGTSSYEQYF. Here the CDR3 DNA reads TGCGCCAGCAGCTCGAGCGGGACGAGCTCCTACGAGCAGTACTTC. The full variable domain, rest sourced from reference TRBV5-1 and TRBJ2-7, is KAGVTQTPRYLIKTRGQQVTLSCSPISGHRSVSWYQQTPGQGLQFLFEYFSETQRNKGNFPGRFSGRQFSNSRSEMNVSTLELGDSALYLCASSSSGTSSYEQYFGPGTRLTVT.

The chain combines TRBV4-2 with TRBJ1-1; 7 nucleotides agree with TRBD1. J gave up 5 bases and V 1 base, and 13 bases lay outside the gene matches. Germline CDR1 and CDR2: LGHNA and YNFKEQ. The CDR3 runs to 17 residues. The CDR3 DNA is TGTGCCAGCAGCCAAGTTGGGGCCCGGCAGGGGGTTACTGAAGCTTTCTTT. Protein product: CASSQVGARQGVTEAFF.

This clonotype has just a few counts. DNA for the CDR3: TGCAGCGTTGGGGCACTAGCGGGAGGGAAGCAGTACTTC. Translation: CSVGALAGGKQYF. This chain connects TRBV29-1 to TRBJ2-7, with 13 bases matching TRBD2. Germline CDR1 SQVTM, CDR2 ANQGSEA. The CDR3 has 13 residues. The junction had 5 bases not matched to a gene; V was cut back by 4 bases and J by 8 bases.

The chain recombines TRBV2 with TRBJ1-4; 7 positions agree with TRBD1. The CDR3 loop spans 14 amino acids. Germline lookup yields CDR1 SNHLY and CDR2 FYNNEI. V shed 5 bases and J 4 bases; nucleotides not matched to a gene: 4. CDR3 residues: CASSLQGSNEKLFF. The CDR3 DNA reads TGTGCCAGCAGTCTACAGGGGAGTAATGAAAAACTGTTTTTT.

The table lists this clonotype with a few counts. As DNA, the CDR3 is TGTGCCAGCAGTATGCAAGGGAGCAAAAACATTCAGTACTTC. Encoded protein: CASSMQGSKNIQYF. J is TRBJ2-4 and V is TRBV12-3 or TRBV12-4; maybe TRBD2 (5 bases). Trimming removed 5 bases from V and 3 bases from J, with 11 bases in between. CDR3 size: 14 residues.